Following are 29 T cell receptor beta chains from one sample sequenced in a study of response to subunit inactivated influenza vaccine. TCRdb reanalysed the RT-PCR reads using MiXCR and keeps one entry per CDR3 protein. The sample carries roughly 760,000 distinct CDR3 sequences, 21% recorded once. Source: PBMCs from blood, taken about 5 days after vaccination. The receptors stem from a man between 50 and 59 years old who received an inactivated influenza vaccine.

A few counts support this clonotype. The CDR3 nucleotides read TGCGCCAGCAGCAAGGGGACTAGCGGGACTTATAGCAGTTACGAGCAGTACTTC. The encoded protein is CASSKGTSGTYSSYEQYF. The chain links TRBV5-1 to TRBJ2-7, with 13 bases aligning to TRBD2. The CDR3 has 18 residues. Germline V lookup: CDR1 SGHRS, CDR2 YFSETQ. The V gene end was trimmed by 4 bases and the J gene end by 4 bases; junction bases not matched to a gene: 14.

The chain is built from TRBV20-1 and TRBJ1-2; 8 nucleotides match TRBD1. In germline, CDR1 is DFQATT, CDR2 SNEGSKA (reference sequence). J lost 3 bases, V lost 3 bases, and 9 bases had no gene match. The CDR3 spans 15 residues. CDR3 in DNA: TGCAGTGCTAGGCTTGGGACAGGCAGATACTATGGCTACACCTTC. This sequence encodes CSARLGTGRYYGYTF.

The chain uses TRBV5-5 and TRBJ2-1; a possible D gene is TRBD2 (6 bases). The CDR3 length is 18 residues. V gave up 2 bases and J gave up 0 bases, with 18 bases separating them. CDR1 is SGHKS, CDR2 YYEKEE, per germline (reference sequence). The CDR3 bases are TGTGCCAGCAGCTTTTGGGGGGTAGGGGCGAGCTCCTACAATGAGCAGTTCTTC. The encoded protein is CASSFWGVGASSYNEQFF. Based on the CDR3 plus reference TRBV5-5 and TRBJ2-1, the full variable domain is DAGVTQSPTHLIKTRGQQVTLRCSPISGHKSVSWYQQVLGQGPQFIFQYYEKEERGRGNFPDRFSARQFPNYSSELNVNALLLGDSALYLCASSFWGVGASSYNEQFFGPGTRLTVL.

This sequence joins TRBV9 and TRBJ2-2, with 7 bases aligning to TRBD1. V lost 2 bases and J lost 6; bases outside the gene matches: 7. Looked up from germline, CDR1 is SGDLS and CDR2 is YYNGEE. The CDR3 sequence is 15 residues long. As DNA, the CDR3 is TGTGCCAGCAGCGTTACGGGACAGCTAGCCGGGGAGCTGTTTTTT. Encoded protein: CASSVTGQLAGELFF.

CDR3 bases: TGTGCCAGCAGCCCATCTTTCCTCCGCTACGAGCAGTACTTC. Protein sequence: CASSPSFLRYEQYF. This chain uses TRBV7-2 with TRBJ2-7, with D unresolved. The CDR3 totals 14 residues. Germline V lookup: CDR1 SGHTA, CDR2 FQGNSA. V dropped 5 bases and J dropped 3 bases, with 14 bases sitting between them.

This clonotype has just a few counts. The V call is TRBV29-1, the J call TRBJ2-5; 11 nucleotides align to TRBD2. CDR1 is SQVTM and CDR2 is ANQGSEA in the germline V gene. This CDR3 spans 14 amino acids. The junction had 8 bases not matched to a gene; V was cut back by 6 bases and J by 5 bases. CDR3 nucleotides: TGCAGCGTGGCACTAGCGGGGGCGGGGGAGACCCAGTACTTC. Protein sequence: CSVALAGAGETQYF.

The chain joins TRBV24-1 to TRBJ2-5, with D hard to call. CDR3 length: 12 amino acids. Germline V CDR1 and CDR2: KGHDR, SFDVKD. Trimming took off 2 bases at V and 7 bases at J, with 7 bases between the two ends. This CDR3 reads CATSDSGPTQYF. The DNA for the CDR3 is TGTGCCACCAGTGATTCAGGCCCGACCCAGTACTTC.

Written as DNA, the CDR3 is TGTGCCAGCAGTTACCCGTCGGGGGGGGGTAGGGAAGATACGCAGTATTTT. This gives the protein CASSYPSGGGREDTQYF. The V and J genes are TRBV6-5 and TRBJ2-3; 8 bases match TRBD2. This CDR3 contains 17 residues. V trimming: 2 bases; J trimming: 5 bases; junction bases outside the gene matches: 12. Germline V gene data show CDR1 as MNHEY and CDR2 as SVGAGI.

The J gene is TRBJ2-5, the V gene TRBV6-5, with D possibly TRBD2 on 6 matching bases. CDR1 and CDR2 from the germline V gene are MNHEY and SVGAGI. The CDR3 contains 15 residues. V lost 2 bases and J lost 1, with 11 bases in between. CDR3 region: CASSYGFGGQETQYF. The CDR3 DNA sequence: TGTGCCAGCAGTTACGGGTTCGGGGGCCAAGAGACCCAGTACTTC.

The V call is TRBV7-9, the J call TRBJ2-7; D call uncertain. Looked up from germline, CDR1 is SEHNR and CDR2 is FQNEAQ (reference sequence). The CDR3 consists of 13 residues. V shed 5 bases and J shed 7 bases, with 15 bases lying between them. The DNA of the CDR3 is TGTGCCAGCAGCCCGCCATCCGTTCGGGAGCAGTACTTC. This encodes CASSPPSVREQYF.

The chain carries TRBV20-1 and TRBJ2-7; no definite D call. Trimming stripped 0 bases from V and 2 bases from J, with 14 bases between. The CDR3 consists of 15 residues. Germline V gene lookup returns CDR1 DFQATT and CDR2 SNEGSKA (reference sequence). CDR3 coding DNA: TGCAGTGCTAGAGACTGGATCCAAACCCCCTACGAGCAGTACTTC. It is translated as CSARDWIQTPYEQYF.

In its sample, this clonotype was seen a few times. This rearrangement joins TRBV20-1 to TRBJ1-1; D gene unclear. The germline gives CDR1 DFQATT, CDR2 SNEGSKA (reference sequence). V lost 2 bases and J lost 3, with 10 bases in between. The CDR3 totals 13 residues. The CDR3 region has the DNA TGCAGTGCTAGACCTTGGGAAGACACTGAAGCTTTCTTT. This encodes CSARPWEDTEAFF.

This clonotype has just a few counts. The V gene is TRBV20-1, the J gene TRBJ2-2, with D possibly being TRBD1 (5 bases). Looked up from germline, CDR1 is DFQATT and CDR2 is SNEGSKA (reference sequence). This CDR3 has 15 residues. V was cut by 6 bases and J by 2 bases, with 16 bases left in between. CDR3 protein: CSARGGSGNTGELFF. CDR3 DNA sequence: TGCAGTGCAAGGGGCGGATCAGGCAACACCGGGGAGCTGTTTTTT.

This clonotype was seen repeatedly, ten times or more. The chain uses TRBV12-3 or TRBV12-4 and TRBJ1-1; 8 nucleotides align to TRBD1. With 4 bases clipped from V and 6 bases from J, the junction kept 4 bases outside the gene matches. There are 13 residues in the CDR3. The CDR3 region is CASSWDRKAEAFF. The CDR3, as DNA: TGTGCCAGCAGTTGGGACAGGAAGGCTGAAGCTTTCTTT.

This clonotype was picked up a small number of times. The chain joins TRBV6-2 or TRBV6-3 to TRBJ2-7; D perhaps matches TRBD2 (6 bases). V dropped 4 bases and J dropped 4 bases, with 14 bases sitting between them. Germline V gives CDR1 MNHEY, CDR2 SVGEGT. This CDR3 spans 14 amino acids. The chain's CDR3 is CASSSPGLAYEQYF. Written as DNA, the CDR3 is TGTGCCAGCAGTTCCCCGGGACTCGCGTACGAGCAGTACTTC.

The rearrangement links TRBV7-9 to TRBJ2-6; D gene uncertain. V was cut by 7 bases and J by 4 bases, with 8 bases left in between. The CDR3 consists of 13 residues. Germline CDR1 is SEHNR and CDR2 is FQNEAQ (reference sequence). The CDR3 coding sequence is TGTGCCAGCATAGGCGCGGGGGCCAACGTCCTGACTTTC. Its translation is CASIGAGANVLTF.

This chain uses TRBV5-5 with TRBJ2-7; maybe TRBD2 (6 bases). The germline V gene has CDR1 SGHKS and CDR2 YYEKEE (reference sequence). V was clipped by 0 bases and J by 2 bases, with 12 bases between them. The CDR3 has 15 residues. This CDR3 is CASSLEAGHAYEQYF. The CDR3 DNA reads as TGTGCCAGCAGCTTGGAGGCGGGGCATGCCTACGAGCAGTACTTC.

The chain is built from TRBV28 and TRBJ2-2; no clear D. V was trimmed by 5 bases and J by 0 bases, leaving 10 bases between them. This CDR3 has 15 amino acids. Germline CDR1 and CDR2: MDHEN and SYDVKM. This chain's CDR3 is CASSPPAPNTGELFF. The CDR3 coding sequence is TGTGCCAGCAGTCCCCCGGCTCCGAACACCGGGGAGCTGTTTTTT.

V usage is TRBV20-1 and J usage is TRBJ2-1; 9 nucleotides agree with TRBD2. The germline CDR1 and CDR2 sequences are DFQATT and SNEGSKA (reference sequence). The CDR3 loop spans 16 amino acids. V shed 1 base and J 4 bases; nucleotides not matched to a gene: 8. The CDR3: CSARVPLAGSYNEQFF. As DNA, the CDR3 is TGCAGTGCTAGAGTTCCTCTAGCGGGGTCTTACAATGAGCAGTTCTTC.

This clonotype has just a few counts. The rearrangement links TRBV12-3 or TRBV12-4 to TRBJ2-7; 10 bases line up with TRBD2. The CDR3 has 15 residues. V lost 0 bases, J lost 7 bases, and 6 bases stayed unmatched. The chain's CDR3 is CASSLAAAGGREQYF. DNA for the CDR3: TGTGCCAGCAGTTTAGCGGCAGCGGGAGGGCGAGAGCAGTACTTC.

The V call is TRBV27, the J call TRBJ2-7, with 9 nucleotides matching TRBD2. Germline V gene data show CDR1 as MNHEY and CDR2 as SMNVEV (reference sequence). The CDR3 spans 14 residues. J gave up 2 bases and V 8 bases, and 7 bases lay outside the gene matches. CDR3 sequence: CASAGLARAYEQYF. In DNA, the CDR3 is TGTGCCAGCGCCGGACTAGCGAGGGCCTACGAGCAGTACTTC.

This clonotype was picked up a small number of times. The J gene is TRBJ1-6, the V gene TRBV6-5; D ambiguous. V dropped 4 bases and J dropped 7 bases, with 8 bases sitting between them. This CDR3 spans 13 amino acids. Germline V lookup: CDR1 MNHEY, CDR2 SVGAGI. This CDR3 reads CASSSIFNSPLHF. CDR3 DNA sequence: TGTGCCAGCAGTTCCATTTTCAATTCACCCCTCCACTTT.

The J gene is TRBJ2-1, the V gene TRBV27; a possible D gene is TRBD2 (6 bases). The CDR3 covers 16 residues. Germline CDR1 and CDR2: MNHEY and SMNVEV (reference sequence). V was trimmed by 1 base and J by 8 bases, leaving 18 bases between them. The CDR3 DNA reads TGTGCCAGCAGTTTATTTGGGGGGAGTAATGAGGATGAGCAGTTCTTC. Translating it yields CASSLFGGSNEDEQFF.

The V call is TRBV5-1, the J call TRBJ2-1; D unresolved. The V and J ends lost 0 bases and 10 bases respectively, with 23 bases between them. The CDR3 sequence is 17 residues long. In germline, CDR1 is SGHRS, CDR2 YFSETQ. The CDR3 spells CASSLAIDTAGVLEQFF. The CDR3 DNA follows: TGCGCCAGCAGCTTGGCCATAGACACGGCAGGTGTATTAGAGCAGTTCTTC. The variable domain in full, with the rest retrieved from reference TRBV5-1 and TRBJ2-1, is KAGVTQTPRYLIKTRGQQVTLSCSPISGHRSVSWYQQTPGQGLQFLFEYFSETQRNKGNFPGRFSGRQFSNSRSEMNVSTLELGDSALYLCASSLAIDTAGVLEQFFGPGTRLTVL.

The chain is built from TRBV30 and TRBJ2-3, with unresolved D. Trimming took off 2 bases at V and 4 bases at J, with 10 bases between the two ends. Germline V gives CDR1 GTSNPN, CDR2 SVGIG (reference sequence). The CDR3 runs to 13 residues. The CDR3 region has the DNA TGTGCCTGGAGTATACTCAGCGCAGATACGCAGTATTTT. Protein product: CAWSILSADTQYF.

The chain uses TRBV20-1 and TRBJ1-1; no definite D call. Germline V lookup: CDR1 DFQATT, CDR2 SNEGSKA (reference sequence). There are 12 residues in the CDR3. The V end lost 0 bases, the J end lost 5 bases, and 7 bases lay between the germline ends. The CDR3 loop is CSARELDTEAFF. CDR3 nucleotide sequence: TGCAGTGCTAGAGAGCTGGATACTGAAGCTTTCTTT.

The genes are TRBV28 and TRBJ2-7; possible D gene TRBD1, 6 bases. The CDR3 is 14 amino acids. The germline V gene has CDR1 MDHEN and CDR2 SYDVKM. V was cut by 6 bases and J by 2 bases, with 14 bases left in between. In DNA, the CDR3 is TGTGCCAGCAGGCTCAGGGACACCCCCTACGAGCAGTACTTC. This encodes CASRLRDTPYEQYF.

DNA for the CDR3: TGTGCCATCCGAACCGGTTCTAATGAAAAACTGTTTTTT. This translates into CAIRTGSNEKLFF. V and J are TRBV10-3 and TRBJ1-4, with D hard to call. Germline lookup yields CDR1 ENHRY and CDR2 SYGVKD. This CDR3 has 13 residues. V was pared by 8 bases and J by 3 bases, with 10 bases between.

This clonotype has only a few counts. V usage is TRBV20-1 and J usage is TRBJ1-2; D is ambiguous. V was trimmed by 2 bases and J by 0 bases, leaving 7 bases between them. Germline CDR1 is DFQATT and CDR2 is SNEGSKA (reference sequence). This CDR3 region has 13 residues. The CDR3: CSARLSPNYGYTF. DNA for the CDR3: TGCAGTGCTAGACTATCCCCTAACTATGGCTACACCTTC.